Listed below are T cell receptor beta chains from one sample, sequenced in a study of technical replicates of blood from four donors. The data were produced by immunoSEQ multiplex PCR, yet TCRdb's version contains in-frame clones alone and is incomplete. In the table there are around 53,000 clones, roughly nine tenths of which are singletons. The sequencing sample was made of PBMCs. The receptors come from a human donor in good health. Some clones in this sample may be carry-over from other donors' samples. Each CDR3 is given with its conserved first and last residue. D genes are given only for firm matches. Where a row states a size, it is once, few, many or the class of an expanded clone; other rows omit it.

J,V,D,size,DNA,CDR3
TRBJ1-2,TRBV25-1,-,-,TGTGCCAGCAGTGCCGGCGGGAAGTATAACTATGGCTACACCTTC,CASSAGGKYNYGYTF
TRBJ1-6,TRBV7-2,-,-,TGTGCCAGCAGCGCACACCCAACGACAGGTACGAGTTCACCCCTCCACTTT,CASSAHPTTGTSSPLHF
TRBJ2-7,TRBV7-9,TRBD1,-,TGTGCCAGCAGCGCCGCCGGGACAGCCTACGAGCAGTACTTC,CASSAAGTAYEQYF
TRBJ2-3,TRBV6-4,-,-,TGTGCCAGCAGCGGGACTGGAACCACAGATACGCAGTATTTT,CASSGTGTTDTQYF
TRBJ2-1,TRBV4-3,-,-,TGCGCCAGCAGCCAAGGTAACAGTAGGAACAATGAGCAGTTCTTC,CASSQGNSRNNEQFF
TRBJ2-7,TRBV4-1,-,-,TGCGCCAGCAGCCAACCCGGACAGACCTACGAGCAGTACTTC,CASSQPGQTYEQYF
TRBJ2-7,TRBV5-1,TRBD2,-,TGCGCCAGCAGCAAGGACTGGACTAGCGGGGGGTGGGAGCAGTACTTC,CASSKDWTSGGWEQYF
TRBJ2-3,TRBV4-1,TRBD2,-,TGCGCCAGCAGCCAAGGTATCCTAGCGGCGCAAACAGATACGCAGTATTTT,CASSQGILAAQTDTQYF
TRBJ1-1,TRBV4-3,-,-,TGCGCCAGCAGCCAACGGGGGGCCACCCAGGTCCCCGGCGATGACGGTGAAGCTTTCTTT,CASSQRGATQVPGDDGEAFF
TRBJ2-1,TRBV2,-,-,TGTGCCTCCGGAGTCGGGAACTCCTACAATGAGCAGTTCTTC,CASGVGNSYNEQFF
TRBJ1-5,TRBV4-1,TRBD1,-,TGCGCCAGCAGCCAAGGGTGGACAGGGGATCAGCCCCAGCATTTT,CASSQGWTGDQPQHF
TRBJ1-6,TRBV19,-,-,TGTGCCAGTACGGAGGGGAGCTCCTATAATTCACCCCTCCACTTT,CASTEGSSYNSPLHF
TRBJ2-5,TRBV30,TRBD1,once,TGTGCCTGGAGTACAGGGGTTGAGACCCAGTACTTC,CAWSTGVETQYF
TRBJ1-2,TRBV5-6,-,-,TGTGCCAGCAGCTTGATGGAGGGCTACACCTTC,CASSLMEGYTF
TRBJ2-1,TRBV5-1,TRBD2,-,TGCGCCAGCAGCTTGGTTTCTGCGGGAGGCCCATACAATGAGCAGTTCTTC,CASSLVSAGGPYNEQFF
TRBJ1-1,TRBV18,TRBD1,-,TGTGCCAGCTCTCTTGGAGGGACAGGGAGCACTGAAGCTTTCTTT,CASSLGGTGSTEAFF
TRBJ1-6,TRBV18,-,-,TGTGCCAGCTCACGTAACAGGGAATCACCCCTCCACTTT,CASSRNRESPLHF
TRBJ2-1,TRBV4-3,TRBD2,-,TGCGCCAGCAGCCAAGAGTTTGGTCAAGGAGCGGGGTTGGGGTATGAGCAGTTCTTC,CASSQEFGQGAGLGYEQFF
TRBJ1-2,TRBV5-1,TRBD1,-,TGCGCCAGCAGCTTGGGTGACAGGGCGTATGGCTACACCTTC,CASSLGDRAYGYTF
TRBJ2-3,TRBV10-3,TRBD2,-,TGTGCCATCAGTGGGGGACTAGCGGGGCCGGCCAATACGCAGTATTTT,CAISGGLAGPANTQYF
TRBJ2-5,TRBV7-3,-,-,TGTGCCAGCAGCTTACGGGGGAGTGCTGGGGAGACCCAGTACTTC,CASSLRGSAGETQYF
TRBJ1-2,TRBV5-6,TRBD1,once,TGTGCCAGCAGCTTGGACAGGGGGCATGGCTACACCTTC,CASSLDRGHGYTF
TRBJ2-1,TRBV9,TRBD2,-,TGTGCCAGCAGCGTAGAGCGGGACCAGGTCCGCAATGAGCAGTTCTTC,CASSVERDQVRNEQFF
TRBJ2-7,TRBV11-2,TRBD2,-,TGTGCCAGCAGCTTTCCTAGCGGGGGCTCCTACGAGCAGTACTTC,CASSFPSGGSYEQYF
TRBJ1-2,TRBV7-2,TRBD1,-,TGTGCCAGCAGCTCGGAGGACAGGGGGCCTGGCTACACCTTC,CASSSEDRGPGYTF
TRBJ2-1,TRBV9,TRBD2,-,TGTGCCAGCAGCGTAGCGGGGGGCTCCTACAATGAGCAGTTCTTC,CASSVAGGSYNEQFF
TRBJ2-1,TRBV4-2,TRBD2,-,TGTGCCAGCAGCCAAGGCCCATCGGGACTAGCGGGAGACAATGAGCAGTTCTTC,CASSQGPSGLAGDNEQFF
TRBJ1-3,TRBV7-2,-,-,TGTGCCAGCAGCTCTATCACAGGGTTTGGAAACACCATATATTTT,CASSSITGFGNTIYF
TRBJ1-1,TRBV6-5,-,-,TGTGCCAGCAGTTACGACAGTGAAGCTTTCTTT,CASSYDSEAFF
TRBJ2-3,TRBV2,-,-,TGTGCCAGCAGTGAAAGAGCCGCAGATACGCAGTATTTT,CASSERAADTQYF
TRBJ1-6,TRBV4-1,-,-,TGCGCCAGCAGCCAAGACAGGGCGGCTAATTCACCCCTCCACTTT,CASSQDRAANSPLHF
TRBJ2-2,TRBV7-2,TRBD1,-,TGTGCCAGCAGCTTCGGACAGGGGCGAGGGGAGCTGTTTTTT,CASSFGQGRGELFF
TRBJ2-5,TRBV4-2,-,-,TGTGCCAGCAGCCAAGCCTATCCCCAAGAGACCCAGTACTTC,CASSQAYPQETQYF
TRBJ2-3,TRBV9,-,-,TGTGCCAGCAGCGCGGGAGTGGGTGTACCAGATACGCAGTATTTT,CASSAGVGVPDTQYF
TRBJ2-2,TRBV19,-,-,TGTGCCAGTAGTTTCAGGGCTGGGGAGCTGTTTTTT,CASSFRAGELFF